This T cell receptor beta chain was found in a study of T-cell memory formation after mild COVID-19. Study background: Largely, TCR clusters stayed within a single donor. General study points: The study detected some responding clones in pre-infection memory, suggesting cross-reactive memory joined. For second-wave clones that peaked at day 37, SARS-CoV-2 specificity went unverified. The CD4+ clones that contracted clustered mainly within CM and EM, and the CD8+ clones concentrated in EMRA.

This clonotype was detected a few times. What it binds is unknown. The CDR3 length is 11 residues. Trimming took 3 bases from V and 10 from J, leaving 6 bases between them. TCRdb analysed the 5' RACE reads with MiXCR anew, one entry per CDR3 protein. The profile shows under 450,000 distinct CDR3 sequences, roughly 20% of them singletons. The sample taken for sequencing was PBMCs or a T cell subset sorted from them (not recorded which). The source is a man between 18 and 29 years old who had mild COVID-19 (a few samples of this study predate the infection). Cell type and time point are not known. The chain combines TRBV12-3 or TRBV12-4 with TRBJ2-2; D is undetermined. The CDR3 DNA is TGTGCCAGCAGTTTGGGCTTGGAGCTGTTTTTT. Protein sequence: CASSLGLELFF.